This is a list of T cell receptor beta chains from one sample in a study of blood T cell repertoires in COVID-19. Method: immunoSEQ multiplex PCR; TCRdb's copy keeps in-frame clones and lacks some. The sample records approximately 40,000 clones, approximately 92% being singletons. The sequenced sample consisted of peripheral blood. The source of these receptors is an elderly woman with acute or convalescent COVID-19. CDR3s include the opening cysteine and the closing phenylalanine or tryptophan. Each record gives: V gene, CDR3 length, J gene, D gene, CDR3 DNA, CDR3 protein. The D gene is left open where the match is weak.

V: TRBV28; length: 12; J: TRBJ2-5; D: -; DNA: TGTGCCAGCAGTTCCCCCCGGGAGACCCAGTACTTC; CDR3: CASSSPRETQYF
V: TRBV15; length: 17; J: TRBJ2-1; D: TRBD2; DNA: TGTGCCACCAGCAGAGCCCCTCCGGGAGGTACCTACAATGAGCAGTTCTTC; CDR3: CATSRAPPGGTYNEQFF
V: TRBV10-3; length: 17; J: TRBJ1-2; D: TRBD1; DNA: TGTGCCATCAGCCTAGGTCTGACAGGGCCTACTCTCTATGGCTACACCTTC; CDR3: CAISLGLTGPTLYGYTF
V: TRBV13; length: 14; J: TRBJ1-1; D: TRBD1; DNA: TGTGCCAGCAGCTTAAAGGGGGCGAACACTGAAGCTTTCTTT; CDR3: CASSLKGANTEAFF
V: TRBV5-6; length: 13; J: TRBJ2-7; D: -; DNA: TGTGCCAGCAGCTTGGCCGGGAGTTACGAGCAGTACTTC; CDR3: CASSLAGSYEQYF
V: TRBV24-1; length: 15; J: TRBJ2-1; D: TRBD2; DNA: TGTGCCACCAGTGATGGGAGCGGGGGGTTACGTGAGCAGTTCTTC; CDR3: CATSDGSGGLREQFF
V: TRBV6-2/TRBV6-3; length: 14; J: TRBJ1-4; D: TRBD1; DNA: TGTGCCAGCAGTTACCCCGACAGGGATGAAAAACTGTTTTTT; CDR3: CASSYPDRDEKLFF
V: TRBV4-1; length: 15; J: TRBJ1-4; D: -; DNA: TGCGCCAGCAGCCACTTCACAGGGATTGGGGAAAAACTGTTTTTT; CDR3: CASSHFTGIGEKLFF
V: TRBV30; length: 16; J: TRBJ2-5; D: TRBD2; DNA: TGTGCCTGGAGTAACTTAGCGGGGGGACCCCAAGAGACCCAGTACTTC; CDR3: CAWSNLAGGPQETQYF
V: TRBV7-3; length: 15; J: TRBJ2-7; D: -; DNA: TGTGCCAGCAGCTTATCTGGGGGCATCGCCTACGAGCAGTACTTC; CDR3: CASSLSGGIAYEQYF
V: TRBV6-5; length: 14; J: TRBJ2-3; D: -; DNA: TGTGCCAGCGGGGCTGTAACTAGCACAGATACGCAGTATTTT; CDR3: CASGAVTSTDTQYF
V: TRBV24-1; length: 13; J: TRBJ1-5; D: -; DNA: TGTGCCACCAGTGATCAGGGAGGGCAGCCCCAGCATTTT; CDR3: CATSDQGGQPQHF